These 32 T cell receptor beta chains came from one sample sequenced in a study of blood T cell repertoires in COVID-19. Method: immunoSEQ multiplex PCR; TCRdb's copy keeps in-frame clones and lacks some. There are under 85,000 clones in the sample; about four fifths occur only once, and 11% lies in the top ten. The specimen sequenced was peripheral blood. The receptors were sampled from a middle-aged man with acute or convalescent COVID-19.

The chain is built from TRBV27 and TRBJ1-1; the D is unclear. There are 13 residues in the CDR3. The V and J ends lost 3 bases and 1 base respectively, with 6 bases between them. The V gene's germline CDR1 is MNHEY and CDR2 SMNVEV (reference sequence). CDR3 nucleotides: TGTGCCAGCAGTTTCACCGGGAACACTGAAGCTTTCTTT. Amino acid sequence: CASSFTGNTEAFF.

The chain employs TRBV4-3 and TRBJ2-7; possibly TRBD1 for D (5 bases). This CDR3 contains 15 residues. The germline V gene encodes CDR1 LGHNA and CDR2 YSLEER. Trimming removed 2 bases from V and 4 bases from J, with 15 bases in between. CDR3 loop: CASSQITGGPYEQYF. CDR3 nucleotides: TGCGCCAGCAGCCAAATAACAGGCGGCCCTTACGAGCAGTACTTC.

This clone was recorded once. The V gene is TRBV9, the J gene TRBJ1-5; tentatively, D is TRBD1 (6 bases). The V gene's germline CDR1 is SGDLS and CDR2 YYNGEE. Trimming cost V 5 bases and J 4 bases, with 16 bases left between them. This CDR3 contains 15 residues. DNA for the CDR3: TGTGCCAGCAGTCGTTCAGGGGCTAAAAATCAGCCCCAGCATTTT. This translates into CASSRSGAKNQPQHF.

The V call is TRBV6-1, the J call TRBJ2-3; the D gene is possibly TRBD2 (5 bases). Trimming removed 3 bases at V and 7 bases at J, with 8 bases between. Germline CDR1 reads MNHNS; CDR2 reads SASEGT. This CDR3 spans 12 amino acids. The DNA for the CDR3 is TGTGCCAGCAGTGAGTCGACTAATACGCAGTATTTT. Encoded protein: CASSESTNTQYF.

The chain is built from TRBV5-1 and TRBJ1-2; D might be TRBD1 (5 bases). Germline CDR1 is SGHRS and CDR2 is YFSETQ. Trimming shortened V by 0 bases and J by 8 bases, and 11 bases separated the two germline ends. The CDR3 is made up of 13 amino acids. The CDR3 here is CASSLDGGVGYTF. For the CDR3, the DNA is TGCGCCAGCAGCTTGGACGGGGGTGTCGGCTACACCTTC.

This clone has only a few counts. V gene TRBV15 combines with J gene TRBJ1-1, with D possibly TRBD1 on 5 matching bases. The CDR3 runs to 14 residues. The germline V gene has CDR1 LNHNV and CDR2 YYDKDF (reference sequence). V was shortened by 0 bases and J by 10 bases, with 15 bases between the two germline ends. This CDR3 is CATSRDRGRRGAFF. The CDR3 region has the DNA TGTGCCACCAGCAGAGATAGGGGAAGGAGGGGAGCTTTCTTT.

The chain's CDR3 is CASSQAGTSGGEEQFF. The CDR3 DNA follows: TGTGCCAGCAGCCAAGCCGGGACTAGCGGGGGTGAGGAGCAGTTCTTC. The chain links TRBV4-2 to TRBJ2-1; 14 positions match TRBD2. The CDR3 extends over 16 amino acids. V lost 1 base and J lost 10; bases outside the gene matches: 6. Germline V gene sequence: CDR1 LGHNA, CDR2 YNFKEQ.

The V call is TRBV2, the J call TRBJ1-2; TRBD1 might be the D (6 bases). Between the trimmed V and J ends, which lost 2 bases and 5 bases, there was a span of 15 bases. Germline values: CDR1 SNHLY, CDR2 FYNNEI. This CDR3 has 15 amino acids. The CDR3 spells CASSEIGRGGYGYTF. In DNA form, the CDR3 reads TGTGCCAGCAGTGAAATCGGCAGGGGAGGGTATGGCTACACCTTC.

This chain links TRBV6-4 with TRBJ2-3; TRBD2 agrees at 9 bases. V was pared by 5 bases and J by 6 bases, with 6 bases of the junction left unmatched. CDR3 length: 14 residues. Per germline, CDR1 MRHNA and CDR2 SNTAGT. This CDR3 reads CASSPSGGMDTQYF. The CDR3 coding sequence is TGTGCCAGCAGTCCGAGCGGGGGGATGGATACGCAGTATTTT.

This rearrangement joins TRBV6-2 or TRBV6-3 to TRBJ1-1; weak D call: TRBD1 (5 bases). Between the trimmed V and J ends, which lost 2 bases and 4 bases, there was a span of 8 bases. Germline values: CDR1 MNHEY, CDR2 SVGEGT. The CDR3 has 13 residues. CDR3 nucleotide sequence: TGTGCCAGCAGTTACCGGGGGGGCACTGAAGCTTTCTTT. This sequence encodes CASSYRGGTEAFF.

This chain links TRBV6-2 or TRBV6-3 with TRBJ1-5, with D tentatively TRBD1 (6 bases). Germline assignment: CDR1 MNHEY and CDR2 SVGEGT. The CDR3 extends over 16 amino acids. Between the trimmed V and J ends, which lost 5 bases and 4 bases, there was a span of 18 bases. CDR3 residues: CASSGLRGGANQPQHF. CDR3 coding DNA: TGTGCCAGCAGTGGTCTGAGGGGGGGCGCGAATCAGCCCCAGCATTTT.

This chain links TRBV18 with TRBJ1-5, with 7 bases that match TRBD1. From germline, CDR1 is KGHSH and CDR2 LQKENI. This CDR3 has 14 residues. Trimming at V came to 6 bases and at J to 4 bases, leaving 6 bases not matched to a gene. CDR3 residues: CASSPEQGNQPQHF. DNA of the CDR3: TGTGCCAGCTCGCCAGAACAGGGGAATCAGCCCCAGCATTTT.

The V gene is TRBV6-4, the J gene TRBJ2-1, with a possible D match to TRBD1 (5 bases). The germline V gene encodes CDR1 MRHNA and CDR2 SNTAGT. This CDR3 has 15 amino acids. Trimming took off 4 bases at V and 2 bases at J, with 12 bases between the two ends. This CDR3 is CASSVAGPPYNEQFF. DNA of the CDR3: TGTGCCAGCAGTGTAGCAGGGCCCCCCTACAATGAGCAGTTCTTC.

Points on this clone: One end of the junction varies from germline; a read error may be responsible. The rearrangement joins TRBV3-1 (or the pseudogene TRBV3-2) to TRBJ2-7, with D perhaps TRBD2 (6 bases). Germline V gene data show CDR1 as LGHDT and CDR2 as YNNKEL (reference sequence). This CDR3 comprises 12 residues. The chain's CDR3 is CASSQGRGKGLF. CDR3 sequence (DNA): TGTGCCAGCAGCCAAGGTCGGGGGAAAGGGCTTTTC.

The J gene is TRBJ2-7, the V gene TRBV27, with TRBD2 as a possible D gene (6 bases). This CDR3 is built from 14 residues. Germline CDR1 is MNHEY and CDR2 is SMNVEV (reference sequence). Trimming removed 1 base from V and 2 bases from J, with 9 bases in between. The CDR3 is CASSLLGGAYEQYF. Here the CDR3 DNA reads TGTGCCAGCAGTTTATTGGGGGGTGCCTACGAGCAGTACTTC.

The chain joins TRBV7-2 to TRBJ1-1; D call uncertain. V lost 1 base and J lost 6, with 9 bases in between. This CDR3 spans 13 amino acids. The germline gives CDR1 SGHTA, CDR2 FQGNSA. CDR3 loop: CASSLVERAEAFF. DNA of the CDR3: TGTGCCAGCAGCTTAGTGGAGCGTGCTGAAGCTTTCTTT.

This chain uses TRBV19 with TRBJ1-5, with D possibly matching TRBD1 (6 bases). The CDR3 sequence is 16 residues long. Germline loops: CDR1 LNHDA, CDR2 SQIVND (reference sequence). Trimming cost V 4 bases and J 1 base, with 14 bases left between them. The DNA of the CDR3 is TGTGCCAGTAGTAGACTCCGACAGGAGAGCAATCAGCCCCAGCATTTT. Protein sequence: CASSRLRQESNQPQHF.

This clone was counted a few times. This sequence joins TRBV6-5 and TRBJ1-1, with D maybe TRBD1 (6 bases). Germline V lookup: CDR1 MNHEY, CDR2 SVGAGI. The CDR3 covers 16 residues. The ends were cut back, 3 bases at V and 3 bases at J, with 17 bases in the middle. CDR3 sequence reads: CASSYLGARSDTEAFF. As DNA, the CDR3 is TGTGCCAGCAGTTATCTGGGGGCCAGGTCGGACACTGAAGCTTTCTTT.

V and J are TRBV27 and TRBJ2-3; TRBD1 matches at 8 bases. Germline trimming cut 2 bases from V and 5 bases from J; bases unmatched to any gene: 9. This CDR3 region has 16 residues. The germline V gene encodes CDR1 MNHEY and CDR2 SMNVEV (reference sequence). The CDR3 nucleotides read TGTGCCAGCAGTTTACAGGGGGCGCCTCCCCGAGATACGCAGTATTTT. This gives the protein CASSLQGAPPRDTQYF.

The chain combines TRBV6-2 or TRBV6-3 with TRBJ2-2, with D possibly being TRBD2 (6 bases). The CDR3 extends over 17 amino acids. Deletions cut 2 bases from V and 1 base from J, with 14 bases between. Germline V gives CDR1 MNHEY, CDR2 SVGEGT. The DNA for the CDR3 is TGTGCCAGCAGTTACCCCGGGGGAGCGGGGAACACCGGGGAGCTGTTTTTT. This sequence encodes CASSYPGGAGNTGELFF.

The V gene is TRBV7-8, the J gene TRBJ1-4; 11 nucleotides agree with TRBD1. The junction had 3 bases not matched to a gene; V was cut back by 2 bases and J by 7 bases. CDR1 and CDR2 from the germline V gene are SGHVS and FQNEAQ. The CDR3 has 15 amino acids. The CDR3 is CASSLRDRGGEKLFF. The CDR3 DNA sequence: TGTGCCAGCAGCTTACGGGACAGGGGGGGTGAAAAACTGTTTTTT.

The chain links TRBV12-3 or TRBV12-4 to TRBJ2-1; 7 bases are a match to TRBD1. This CDR3 has 13 amino acids. V gave up 10 bases and J gave up 4 bases; unmatched junction bases: 7. The CDR3 is CATRGTAYNEQFF. The CDR3, as DNA: TGTGCCACCCGAGGGACAGCATACAATGAGCAGTTCTTC.

The chain employs TRBV11-3 and TRBJ2-2; weak D call: TRBD2 (6 bases). This CDR3 spans 15 amino acids. Trimming removed 3 bases from V and 3 bases from J, with 11 bases in between. CDR1 is SGHNT and CDR2 is YENEEA in the germline V gene. CDR3 in amino acids: CASSFGDSYTGELFF. DNA for the CDR3: TGTGCCAGCAGCTTCGGGGACTCCTACACCGGGGAGCTGTTTTTT.

This chain joins TRBV6-5 and TRBJ2-7, with 9 bases that match TRBD2. V was pared by 6 bases and J by 0 bases, with 6 bases of the junction left unmatched. This CDR3 comprises 15 residues. Per the germline V gene, CDR1 is MNHEY and CDR2 is SVGAGI. In nucleotides, the CDR3 is TGTGCCAGCAGCCGGAGCGGGGGGACCTCCTACGAGCAGTACTTC. It is translated as CASSRSGGTSYEQYF.

The J gene is TRBJ1-1, the V gene TRBV5-1; D is uncertain. Germline V gene data show CDR1 as SGHRS and CDR2 as YFSETQ. V lost 2 bases, J lost 3 bases, and 8 bases lay in between. The CDR3 runs to 13 residues. CDR3 amino acids: CASSLAVHTEAFF. The CDR3 DNA sequence: TGCGCCAGCAGCTTAGCGGTGCACACTGAAGCTTTCTTT.

The chain couples TRBV28 to TRBJ1-3; no definite D call. The germline CDR1 and CDR2 sequences are MDHEN and SYDVKM. This CDR3 is 16 amino acids long. The germline V and J ends were trimmed by 6 bases and 5 bases, with 20 bases remaining between them. The DNA for the CDR3 is TGTGCCAGCAGATTTGGAGATCAGGCGGGTAGAAACACCATATATTTT. This codes for CASRFGDQAGRNTIYF.

V gene TRBV12-2 combines with J gene TRBJ1-5. TRBV12-2 is labeled a pseudogene. This CDR3 is built from 16 residues. CDR3 nucleotide sequence: TGTGCAAGTCGCTTAACCGCAGGGAGGCGCAATCAGCCCCAGCATTTT. It encodes CASRLTAGRRNQPQHF.

The J gene is TRBJ2-3, the V gene TRBV6-5; 7 nucleotides line up with TRBD1. The germline CDR1 and CDR2 sequences are MNHEY and SVGAGI. V gave up 5 bases and J gave up 2 bases; unmatched junction bases: 7. There are 15 residues in the CDR3. DNA of the CDR3: TGTGCCAGCAGTACGTGGGACAGTGACACAGATACGCAGTATTTT. It codes for CASSTWDSDTDTQYF.

The rearrangement joins TRBV5-1 to TRBJ2-3; 7 nucleotides match TRBD1. The CDR3 runs 17 residues. Germline CDR1 and CDR2: SGHRS and YFSETQ. The V and J ends lost 0 bases and 1 base, in that order; junction bases with no gene match: 8. CDR3: CASSLGALGQGTDTQYF. In DNA form, the CDR3 reads TGCGCCAGCAGCTTGGGGGCCCTAGGACAGGGCACAGATACGCAGTATTTT. The full variable domain, with the rest looked up from reference TRBV5-1 and TRBJ2-3, is KAGVTQTPRYLIKTRGQQVTLSCSPISGHRSVSWYQQTPGQGLQFLFEYFSETQRNKGNFPGRFSGRQFSNSRSEMNVSTLELGDSALYLCASSLGALGQGTDTQYFGPGTRLTVL.

V gene TRBV7-2 combines with J gene TRBJ1-4; 10 bases match TRBD1. Trimming removed 4 bases from V and 7 bases from J; junction bases left unmatched: 3. Looked up from germline, CDR1 is SGHTA and CDR2 is FQGNSA. The CDR3 contains 14 residues. CDR3 DNA: TGTGCCAGCAGCTCAGACAGGGGGCTTGAAAAACTGTTTTTT. As protein: CASSSDRGLEKLFF.

The genes are TRBV28 and TRBJ2-2, with 7 bases identical to TRBD2. Germline V gives CDR1 MDHEN, CDR2 SYDVKM. This CDR3 has 18 residues. V shed 5 bases and J 5 bases; nucleotides not matched to a gene: 17. The CDR3 sequence: CASSPRRWSSGLTGELFF. Written as DNA, the CDR3 is TGTGCCAGCAGTCCCAGGAGGTGGTCTAGCGGATTAACCGGGGAGCTGTTTTTT.

The chain's CDR3 is CASSPGGARQPQHF. The CDR3 DNA sequence: TGTGCCAGCAGTCCAGGGGGCGCAAGGCAGCCCCAGCATTTT. This chain uses TRBV27 with TRBJ1-5; TRBD1 matches 8 bases. The V gene's germline CDR1 is MNHEY and CDR2 SMNVEV (reference sequence). The CDR3 runs 14 residues. V gave up 5 bases and J gave up 7 bases; unmatched junction bases: 7.